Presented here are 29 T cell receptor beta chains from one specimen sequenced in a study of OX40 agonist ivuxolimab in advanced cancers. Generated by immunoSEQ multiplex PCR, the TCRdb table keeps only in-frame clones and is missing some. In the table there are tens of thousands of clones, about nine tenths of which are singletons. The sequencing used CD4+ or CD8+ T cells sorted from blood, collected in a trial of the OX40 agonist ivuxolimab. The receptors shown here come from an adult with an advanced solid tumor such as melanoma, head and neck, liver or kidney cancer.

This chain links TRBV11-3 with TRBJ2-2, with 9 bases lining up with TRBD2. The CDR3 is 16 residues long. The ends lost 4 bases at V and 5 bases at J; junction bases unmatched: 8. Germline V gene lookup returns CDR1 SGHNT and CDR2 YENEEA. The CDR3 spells CASSSRTSGWTGELFF. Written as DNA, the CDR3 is TGTGCCAGCAGCTCCCGTACTAGCGGGTGGACCGGGGAGCTGTTTTTT.

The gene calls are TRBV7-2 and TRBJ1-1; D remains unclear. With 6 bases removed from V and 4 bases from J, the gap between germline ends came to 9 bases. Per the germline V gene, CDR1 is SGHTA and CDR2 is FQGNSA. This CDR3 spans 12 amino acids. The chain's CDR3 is CASSSLLTEAFF. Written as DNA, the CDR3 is TGTGCCAGCAGTTCGCTCCTCACTGAAGCTTTCTTT.

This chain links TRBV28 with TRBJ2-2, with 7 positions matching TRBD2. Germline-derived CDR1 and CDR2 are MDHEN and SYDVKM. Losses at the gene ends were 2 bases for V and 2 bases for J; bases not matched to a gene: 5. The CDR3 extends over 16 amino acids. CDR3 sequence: CASSLGAGVNTGELFF. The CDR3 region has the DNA TGTGCCAGCAGTTTAGGGGCGGGAGTAAACACCGGGGAGCTGTTTTTT.

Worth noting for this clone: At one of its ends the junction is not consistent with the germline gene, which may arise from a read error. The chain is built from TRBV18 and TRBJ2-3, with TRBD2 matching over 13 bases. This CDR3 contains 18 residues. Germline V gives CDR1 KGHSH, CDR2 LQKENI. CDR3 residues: CASSPRGLAGARADTQYF. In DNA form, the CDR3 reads TGTGCCAGCTCCCCACGAGGACTAGCGGGAGCGCGGGCAGATACGCAGTATTTT.

This CDR3 is CASRPQGIFHEQYF. CDR3 in DNA: TGTGCCAGCCGCCCGCAGGGTATCTTCCACGAGCAGTACTTC. The rearrangement uses TRBV6-5 and TRBJ2-7; TRBD1 might be the D (5 bases). This CDR3 spans 14 amino acids. Germline V gives CDR1 MNHEY, CDR2 SVGAGI. V lost 8 bases and J lost 5, with 19 bases in between.

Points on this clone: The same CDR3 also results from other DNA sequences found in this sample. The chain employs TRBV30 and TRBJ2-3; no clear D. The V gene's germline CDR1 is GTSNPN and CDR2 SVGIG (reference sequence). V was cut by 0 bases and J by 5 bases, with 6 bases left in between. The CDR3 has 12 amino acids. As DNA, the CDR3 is TGTGCCTGGAGTGTATTAGGAGATACGCAGTATTTT. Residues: CAWSVLGDTQYF. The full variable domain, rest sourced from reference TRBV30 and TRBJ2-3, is SQTIHQWPATLVQPVGSPLSLECTVEGTSNPNLYWYRQAAGRGLQLLFYSVGIGQISSEVPQNLSASRPQDRQFILSSKKLLLSDSGFYLCAWSVLGDTQYFGPGTRLTVL.

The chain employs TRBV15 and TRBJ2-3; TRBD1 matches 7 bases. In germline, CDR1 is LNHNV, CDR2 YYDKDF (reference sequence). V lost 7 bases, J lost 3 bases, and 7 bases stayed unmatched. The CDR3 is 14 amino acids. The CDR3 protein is CATNVPGQTDTQYF. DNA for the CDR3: TGTGCCACCAACGTACCGGGACAGACAGATACGCAGTATTTT.

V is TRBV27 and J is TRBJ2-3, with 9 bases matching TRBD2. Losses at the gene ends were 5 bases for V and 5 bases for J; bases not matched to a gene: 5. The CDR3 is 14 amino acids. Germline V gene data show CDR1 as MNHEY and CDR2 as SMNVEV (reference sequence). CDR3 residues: CASSILLAGDTQYF. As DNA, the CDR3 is TGTGCCAGCAGTATCCTACTAGCGGGAGATACGCAGTATTTT.

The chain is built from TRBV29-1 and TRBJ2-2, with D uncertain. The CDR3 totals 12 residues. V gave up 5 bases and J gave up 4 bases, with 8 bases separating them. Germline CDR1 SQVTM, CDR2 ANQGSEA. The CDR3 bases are TGCAGCGTTCAGCTCGGCACCGGGGAGCTGTTTTTT. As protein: CSVQLGTGELFF.

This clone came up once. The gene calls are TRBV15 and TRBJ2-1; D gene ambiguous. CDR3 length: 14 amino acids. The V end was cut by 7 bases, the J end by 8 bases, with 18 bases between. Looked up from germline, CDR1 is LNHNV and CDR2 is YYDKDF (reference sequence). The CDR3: CATIEAGRMDEQFF. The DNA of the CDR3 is TGTGCCACCATTGAGGCAGGACGGATGGATGAGCAGTTCTTC. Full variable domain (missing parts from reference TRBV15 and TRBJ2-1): DAMVIQNPRYQVTQFGKPVTLSCSQTLNHNVMYWYQQKSSQAPKLLFHYYDKDFNNEADTPDNFQSRRPNTSFCFLDIRSPGLGDTAMYLCATIEAGRMDEQFFGPGTRLTVL.

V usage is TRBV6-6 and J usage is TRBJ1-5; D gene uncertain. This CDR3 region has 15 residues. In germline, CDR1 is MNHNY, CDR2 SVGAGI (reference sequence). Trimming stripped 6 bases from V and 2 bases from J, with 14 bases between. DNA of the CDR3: TGTGCCAGCAGGCCTGACATGGGAGGCAATCAGCCCCAGCATTTT. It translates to CASRPDMGGNQPQHF.

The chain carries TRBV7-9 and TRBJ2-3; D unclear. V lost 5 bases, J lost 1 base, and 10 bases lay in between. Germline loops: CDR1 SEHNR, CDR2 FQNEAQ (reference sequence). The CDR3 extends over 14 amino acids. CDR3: CASSHPHGTDTQYF. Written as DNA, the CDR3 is TGTGCCAGCAGCCATCCACACGGCACAGATACGCAGTATTTT.

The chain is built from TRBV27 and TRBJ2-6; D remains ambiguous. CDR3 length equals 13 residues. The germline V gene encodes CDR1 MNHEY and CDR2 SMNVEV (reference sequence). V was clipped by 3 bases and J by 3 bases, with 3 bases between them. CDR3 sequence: CASSFGGANVLTF. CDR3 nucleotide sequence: TGTGCCAGCAGTTTCGGTGGGGCCAACGTCCTGACTTTC. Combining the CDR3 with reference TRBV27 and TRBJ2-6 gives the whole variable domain EAQVTQNPRYLITVTGKKLTVTCSQNMNHEYMSWYRQDPGLGLRQIYYSMNVEVTDKGDVPEGYKVSRKEKRNFPLILESPSPNQTSLYFCASSFGGANVLTFGAGSRLTVL.

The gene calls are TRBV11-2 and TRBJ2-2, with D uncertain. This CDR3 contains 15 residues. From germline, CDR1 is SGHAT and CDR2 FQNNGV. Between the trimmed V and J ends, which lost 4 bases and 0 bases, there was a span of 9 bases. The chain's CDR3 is CASSYDNSNTGELFF. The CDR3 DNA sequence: TGTGCCAGCAGCTACGACAATTCGAACACCGGGGAGCTGTTTTTT.

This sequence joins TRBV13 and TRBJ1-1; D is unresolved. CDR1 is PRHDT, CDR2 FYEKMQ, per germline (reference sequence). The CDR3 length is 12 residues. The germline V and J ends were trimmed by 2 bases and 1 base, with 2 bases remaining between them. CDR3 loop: CASSLWNTEAFF. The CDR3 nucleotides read TGTGCCAGCAGCTTATGGAACACTGAAGCTTTCTTT. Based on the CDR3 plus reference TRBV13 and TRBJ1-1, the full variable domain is AAGVIQSPRHLIKEKRETATLKCYPIPRHDTVYWYQQGPGQDPQFLISFYEKMQSDKGSIPDRFSAQQFSDYHSELNMSSLELGDSALYFCASSLWNTEAFFGQGTRLTVV.

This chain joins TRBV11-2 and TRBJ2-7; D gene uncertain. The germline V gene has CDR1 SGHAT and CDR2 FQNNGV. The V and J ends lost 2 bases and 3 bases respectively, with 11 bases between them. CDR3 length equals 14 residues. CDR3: CASSLLTGDYEQYF. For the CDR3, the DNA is TGTGCCAGCAGCTTATTAACTGGAGACTACGAGCAGTACTTC.

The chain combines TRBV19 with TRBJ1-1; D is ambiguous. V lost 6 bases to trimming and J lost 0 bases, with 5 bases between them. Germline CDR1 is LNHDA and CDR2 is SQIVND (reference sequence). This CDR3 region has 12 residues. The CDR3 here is CASSLMNTEAFF. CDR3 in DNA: TGTGCCAGTAGCCTAATGAACACTGAAGCTTTCTTT. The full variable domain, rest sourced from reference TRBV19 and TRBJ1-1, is DGGITQSPKYLFRKEGQNVTLSCEQNLNHDAMYWYRQDPGQGLRLIYYSQIVNDFQKGDIAEGYSVSREKKESFPLTVTSAQKNPTAFYLCASSLMNTEAFFGQGTRLTVV.

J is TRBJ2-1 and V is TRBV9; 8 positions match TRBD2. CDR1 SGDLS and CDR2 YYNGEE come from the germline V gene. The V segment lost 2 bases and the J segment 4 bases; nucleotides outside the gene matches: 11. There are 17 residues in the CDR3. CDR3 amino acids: CASSVSGAGHLYNEQFF. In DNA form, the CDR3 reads TGTGCCAGCAGCGTTAGCGGGGCCGGCCACCTATACAATGAGCAGTTCTTC.

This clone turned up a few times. The CDR3 reads CASSTRITGTNEKLFF. The CDR3 DNA sequence: TGCGCCAGCAGCACCCGAATTACAGGAACTAATGAAAAACTGTTTTTT. This chain joins TRBV5-1 and TRBJ1-4; tentatively, D is TRBD1 (5 bases). V was pared by 4 bases and J by 1 base, with 14 bases between. The CDR3 runs 16 residues. Germline V gene data show CDR1 as SGHRS and CDR2 as YFSETQ.

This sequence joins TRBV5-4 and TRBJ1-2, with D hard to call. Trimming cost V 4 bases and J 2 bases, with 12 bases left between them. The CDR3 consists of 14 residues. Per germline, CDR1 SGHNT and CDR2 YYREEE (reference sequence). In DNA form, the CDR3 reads TGTGCCAGCAGCATGCTACAGATGAACTATGGCTACACCTTC. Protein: CASSMLQMNYGYTF. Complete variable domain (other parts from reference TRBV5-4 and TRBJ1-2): ETGVTQSPTHLIKTRGQQVTLRCSSQSGHNTVSWYQQALGQGPQFIFQYYREEENGRGNFPPRFSGLQFPNYSSELNVNALELDDSALYLCASSMLQMNYGYTFGSGTRLTVV.

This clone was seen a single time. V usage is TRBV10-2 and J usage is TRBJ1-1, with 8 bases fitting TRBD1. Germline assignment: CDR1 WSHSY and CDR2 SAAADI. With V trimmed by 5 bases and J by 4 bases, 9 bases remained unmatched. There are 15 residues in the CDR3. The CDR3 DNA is TGCGCCAGCAGTATTCACAGGGGGGTGAGCACTGAAGCTTTCTTT. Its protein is CASSIHRGVSTEAFF.

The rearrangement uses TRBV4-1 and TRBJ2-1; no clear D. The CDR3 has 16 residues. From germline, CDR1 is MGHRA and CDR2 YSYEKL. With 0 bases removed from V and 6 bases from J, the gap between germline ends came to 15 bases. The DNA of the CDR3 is TGCGCCAGCAGCCAAGATCGAAGTCCCGGTTCCAATGAGCAGTTCTTC. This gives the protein CASSQDRSPGSNEQFF.

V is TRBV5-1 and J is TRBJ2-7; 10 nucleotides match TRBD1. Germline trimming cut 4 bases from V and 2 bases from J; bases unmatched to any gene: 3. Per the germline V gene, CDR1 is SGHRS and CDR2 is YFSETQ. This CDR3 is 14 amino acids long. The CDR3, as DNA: TGCGCCAGCAGCGTGGGACAGGGGACCTACGAGCAGTACTTC. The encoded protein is CASSVGQGTYEQYF. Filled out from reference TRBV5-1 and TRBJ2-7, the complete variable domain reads KAGVTQTPRYLIKTRGQQVTLSCSPISGHRSVSWYQQTPGQGLQFLFEYFSETQRNKGNFPGRFSGRQFSNSRSEMNVSTLELGDSALYLCASSVGQGTYEQYFGPGTRLTVT.

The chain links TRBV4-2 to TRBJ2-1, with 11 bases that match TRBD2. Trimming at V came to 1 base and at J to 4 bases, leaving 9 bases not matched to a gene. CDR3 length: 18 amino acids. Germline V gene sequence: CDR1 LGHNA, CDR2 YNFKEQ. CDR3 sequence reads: CASSQGLAGTAPYNEQFF. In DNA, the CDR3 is TGTGCCAGCAGCCAAGGACTAGCGGGAACAGCCCCGTACAATGAGCAGTTCTTC.

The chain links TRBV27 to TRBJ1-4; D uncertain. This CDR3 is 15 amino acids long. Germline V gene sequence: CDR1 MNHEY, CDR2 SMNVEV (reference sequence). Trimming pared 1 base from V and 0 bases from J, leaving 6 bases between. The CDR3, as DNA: TGTGCCAGCAGTTTATTTGGGCCAACTAATGAAAAACTGTTTTTT. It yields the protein CASSLFGPTNEKLFF.

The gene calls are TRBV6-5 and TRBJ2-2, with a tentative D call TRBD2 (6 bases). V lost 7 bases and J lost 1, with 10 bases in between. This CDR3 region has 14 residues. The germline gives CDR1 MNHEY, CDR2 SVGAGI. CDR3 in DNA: TGTGCCAGCAAGGCGGGGCTGAACACCGGGGAGCTGTTTTTT. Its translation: CASKAGLNTGELFF.

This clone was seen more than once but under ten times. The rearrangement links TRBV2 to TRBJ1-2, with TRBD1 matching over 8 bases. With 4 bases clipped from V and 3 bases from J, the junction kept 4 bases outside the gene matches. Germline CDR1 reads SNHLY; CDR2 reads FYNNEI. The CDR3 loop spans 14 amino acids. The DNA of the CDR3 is TGTGCCAGCAGTGGGACAGGGAACGACTATGGCTACACCTTC. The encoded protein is CASSGTGNDYGYTF.

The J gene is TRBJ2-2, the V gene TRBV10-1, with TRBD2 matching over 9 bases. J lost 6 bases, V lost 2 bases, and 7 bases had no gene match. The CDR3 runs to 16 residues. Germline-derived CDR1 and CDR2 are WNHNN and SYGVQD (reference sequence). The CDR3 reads CASSEPTGLAAGELFF. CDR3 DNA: TGCGCCAGCAGTGAGCCGACGGGACTAGCCGCCGGGGAGCTGTTTTTT.

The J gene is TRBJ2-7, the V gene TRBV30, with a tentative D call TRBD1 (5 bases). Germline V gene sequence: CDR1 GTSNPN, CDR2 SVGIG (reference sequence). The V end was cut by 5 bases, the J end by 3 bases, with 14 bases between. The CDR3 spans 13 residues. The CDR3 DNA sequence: TGTGCCTGGGCGACAATGGGGCTCTACGAGCAGTACTTC. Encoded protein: CAWATMGLYEQYF.